This T cell receptor (beta chain) is drawn from a study of blood T cells in healthy people across ages (dated by TCRdb to about 2015). Notes on the research overall: Template switching captured roughly one uniquely barcoded TCR beta cDNA molecule per two T cells in model experiments. Age-related changes in TCR beta repertoire diversity were measured in the study by deep sequencing normalized with unique cDNA molecular identifiers. The donors were divided into four age groups: young (average roughly 15 years), middle-aged (approximately 42), aged (roughly 66) and long-lived (roughly 82). To avoid experimental bias, donors of different ages were randomly spread across the sequencing lanes. Using the same blood draw, the study looked at two additional independent replicas of 1 million unique cDNA reads for two donors, one aged 18 to 30 and the other aged 80 or older.

Comment on this clonotype: The target of this receptor is not known. No per-base quality is available; no much larger clone lies one base away.

Donors were 40 or so systemically healthy Caucasian individuals from Russia aged roughly 6 to 100 years. Each donor gave about 9.7 milliliters of peripheral blood, drawn into EDTA-treated Vacutainer tubes. Ficoll-Paque density-gradient centrifugation was used to isolate PBMCs, with at least 7 million per sample. Total RNA was extracted from PBMCs with Trizol reagent, with at least 6 micrograms obtained per sample. For every donor, flow cytometry on a PBMC aliquot measured the percentage of naive CD45RAhigh/CD27high T cells. Overall study outcomes, separate from this receptor: Because profiling used bulk unsorted PBMCs, naive and antigen-experienced compartments could not be compared conclusively. Observed TCR beta diversity correlated strongly with the percentage of naive T cells measured by flow cytometry. Observed TCR beta diversity per million T cells fell roughly linearly with age, and a significant reduction was already apparent by age roughly 40. Because the CMV infection status of the donors was unknown, age-related changes in expanded clonotypes may potentially have been confounded. Total diversity estimates from one million sequenced T cells were considered lower bounds and underestimates. The long-lived group showed more naive CD4+ T cells, fewer expanded clones and increased TCR diversity than the aged group, suggesting age selection.

The library was built by means of 5' RACE. Data came from an Illumina HiSeq 2500. The second PCR ran for roughly 7 to 12 cycles and used a J-beta primer mix along with a sample-barcoded 5' primer. Each TCR beta cDNA molecule received a unique molecular identifier from a template-switch 5' adaptor carrying 12 random nucleotides. Each sample yielded at least 3 million CDR3-containing paired-end reads. First-strand cDNA was synthesized from all RNA with the Mint cDNA synthesis kit, primed by a TRBC-specific oligonucleotide. Following uracil-DNA glycosylase treatment, a first 18-cycle PCR with universal primers M1SS and BC2_uni_R was performed on all cDNA. The paper's data handling went like this. Normalization of each sample was performed by random selection of 1 million high-quality reads, each carrying a distinct molecular identifier. Reads sharing molecular identifiers were discarded rather than binned into consensus sequences. MiTCR, set to a Q25 quality threshold and the strictest error-elimination algorithm, was used for CDR3 identification, clonotype clustering and error correction. Lower-bound total TCR beta diversity was estimated with a nonparametric unseen species model using Euler transformation. The public reads were reanalyzed by TCRdb: fastp trimming at Q25, MiXCR alignment, in-frame beta chains only. Rows with a matching CDR3 protein are joined into one entry that keeps the most common DNA and genes. TCRdb, not the authors, supplied the V and J calls. Here the sample has about 1.5 million distinct CDR3 sequences; 35% to 45% occur a single time. The ten largest clones capture around 4% of the sample.

Taken from the germline V gene, the CDR1 and CDR2 loops are SGHDN and FVKESK. The CDR3 goes from the cysteine to the phenylalanine over 17 residues. The CDR3 DNA has 51 bases and is translated from base 1. The V end loses 4 bases and the J end loses 1 base, and a stretch of 16 bases separates them. This TCR was sampled from a woman younger than 35 in good health. The rearranged segments are TRBV14 and TRBJ1-4, and TRBD1 may be the D gene, going by 6 matching bases. The specimen was blood. The CDR3 region reads CASSPRTEGETNEKLFF. The nucleotides read TGTGCCAGCAGCCCCAGGACGGAGGGGGAAACTAATGAAAAACTGTTTTTT.